A single T cell receptor (beta chain) is shown here with its context. The data belong to a study of blood T cell repertoires in COVID-19. Study summary: Acute-phase and convalescent COVID-19 samples originated in the United States, Italy and Spain. PBMCs, B-cell-depleted T cells, or T cells provided the cDNA or gDNA that made up the material.

Original data processing: How many nucleated cells were present was estimated from reference gene primer amplification. The data were produced by immunoSEQ multiplex PCR, yet TCRdb's version contains in-frame clones alone and is incomplete. V and J calls and clone size are copied from that table; D and trimming were computed from the DNA. The data show about 13,000 clones, roughly 90% seen once. CDR1 SEHNR and CDR2 FQNEAQ come from the germline V gene (reference sequence). The CDR3 is 15 residues long. V was cut by 7 bases and J by 1 base, with 14 bases left in between. The chain employs TRBV7-9 and TRBJ1-3; D ambiguous. The sample was peripheral blood. This TCR came from a human donor in a cohort sampled during active COVID-19. CDR3 amino acids: CASNHQTLSGNTIYF. CDR3 nucleotides: TGTGCCAGCAACCACCAGACACTTTCTGGAAACACCATATATTTT.